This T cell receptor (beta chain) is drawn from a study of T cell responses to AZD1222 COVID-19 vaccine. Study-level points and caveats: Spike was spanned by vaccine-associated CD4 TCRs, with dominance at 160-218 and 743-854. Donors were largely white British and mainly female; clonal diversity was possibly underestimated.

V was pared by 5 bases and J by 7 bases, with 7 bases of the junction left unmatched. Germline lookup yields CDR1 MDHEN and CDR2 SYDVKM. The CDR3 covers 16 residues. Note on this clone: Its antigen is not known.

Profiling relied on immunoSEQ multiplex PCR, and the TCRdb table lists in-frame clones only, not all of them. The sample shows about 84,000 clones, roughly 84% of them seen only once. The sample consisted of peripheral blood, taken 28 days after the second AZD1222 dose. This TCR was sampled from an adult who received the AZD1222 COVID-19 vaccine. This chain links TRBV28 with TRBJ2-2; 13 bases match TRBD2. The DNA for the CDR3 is TGTGCCAGCAGTCCCAGGACTAGCGGGAGAATCGGGGAGCTGTTTTTT. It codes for CASSPRTSGRIGELFF.